One sample yielded the 26 T cell receptor beta chains listed below, sequenced in a study of graft-versus-host responses after intestinal transplantation. These receptors' antigens are unknown. Using immunoSEQ multiplex PCR, the repertoire was profiled, and TCRdb retains in-frame clones only, with some absent. The table has around 110,000 clones, more than 85% seen once. The source was unstimulated CD8+ T cells sorted from spleen or lymph node cells, collected before transplant. Receptors originate from a human donor who was the organ donor for an intestinal transplant.

CDR3 sequence reads: CASSPDRGNEKLFF. CDR3 coding DNA: TGTGCCAGCAGTCCAGACAGAGGTAATGAAAAACTGTTTTTT. The chain combines TRBV28 with TRBJ1-4; D perhaps matches TRBD1 (5 bases). Germline V lookup: CDR1 MDHEN, CDR2 SYDVKM. This CDR3 is 14 amino acids long. The V gene lost 5 bases and the J gene lost 4 bases, with 11 bases spanning the gap.

The rearrangement uses TRBV30 and TRBJ2-1; perhaps D is TRBD1 or TRBD2 (5 bases each). Germline V lookup: CDR1 GTSNPN, CDR2 SVGIG (reference sequence). The CDR3 consists of 12 residues. The V gene lost 0 bases and the J gene lost 9 bases, with 9 bases spanning the gap. CDR3 nucleotides: TGTGCCTGGAGTGTACTAGGGGTTGAGCAGTTCTTC. Its translation is CAWSVLGVEQFF.

This CDR3 is CASSIGQGAGGYEQYF. For the CDR3, the DNA is TGTGCCAGTAGTATCGGACAGGGGGCGGGGGGCTACGAGCAGTACTTC. V is TRBV19 and J is TRBJ2-7; the match to TRBD1 covers 11 bases. The V gene's germline CDR1 is LNHDA and CDR2 SQIVND (reference sequence). V lost 3 bases, J lost 3 bases, and 7 bases stayed unmatched. The CDR3 contains 16 residues.

Only one count was recorded for this clone. The chain employs TRBV27 and TRBJ2-1; tentatively, D is TRBD1 (6 bases). V was clipped by 3 bases and J by 0 bases, with 9 bases between them. The length of the CDR3 is 15 residues. Germline CDR1 is MNHEY and CDR2 is SMNVEV (reference sequence). CDR3 residues: CASSFRGSSYNEQFF. CDR3 sequence (DNA): TGTGCCAGCAGTTTCAGGGGTAGCTCCTACAATGAGCAGTTCTTC.

This clone showed up just once. The chain couples TRBV29-1 to TRBJ1-3; D is uncertain. The CDR3 runs to 12 residues. Germline lookup yields CDR1 SQVTM and CDR2 ANQGSEA. Trimming cost V 3 bases and J 5 bases, with 8 bases left between them. CDR3 bases: TGCAGCGTTGAGGGAGGGAGAAACACCATATATTTT. Translated, it gives CSVEGGRNTIYF.

Remarks on this clone: One end of the junction does not line up with germline, which may come from a read error. The gene calls are TRBV7-8 and TRBJ2-1; no clear D. In germline, CDR1 is SGHVS, CDR2 FQNEAQ. This CDR3 comprises 13 residues. CDR3 residues: CAGSLDLYNEQFF. As DNA, the CDR3 is TGTGCCGGCAGCTTAGACCTCTACAATGAGCAGTTCTTC.

V and J are TRBV5-8 and TRBJ2-2, with 8 bases lining up with TRBD2. The V gene end was trimmed by 1 base and the J gene end by 3 bases; junction bases not matched to a gene: 2. Looked up from germline, CDR1 is SGHTS and CDR2 is YDEGEE. The CDR3 contains 15 residues. The chain's CDR3 is CASSLTSGYTGELFF. The CDR3 coding sequence is TGTGCCAGCAGCTTGACTAGCGGTTACACCGGGGAGCTGTTTTTT.

V gene TRBV11-2 combines with J gene TRBJ2-1; 8 nucleotides match TRBD2. The CDR3 is made up of 13 amino acids. The V and J ends lost 5 bases and 6 bases, in that order; junction bases with no gene match: 3. The germline CDR1 and CDR2 sequences are SGHAT and FQNNGV. The CDR3 here is CASSPRGGNEQFF. The CDR3 DNA sequence: TGTGCCAGCAGCCCACGGGGGGGCAATGAGCAGTTCTTC.

The chain combines TRBV4-2 with TRBJ2-7; D may be TRBD1 (5 bases). The germline V gene encodes CDR1 LGHNA and CDR2 YNFKEQ. This CDR3 has 15 amino acids. Deletions cut 4 bases from V and 2 bases from J, with 15 bases between. The CDR3 nucleotides are TGTGCCAGCAGCCTGGCCCTGGACACCACCTACGAGCAGTACTTC. The encoded protein is CASSLALDTTYEQYF.

A single count supports this clone. The chain carries TRBV5-1 and TRBJ2-7; the match to TRBD2 covers 8 bases. Trimming removed 1 base from V and 6 bases from J; junction bases left unmatched: 9. The CDR3 is made up of 15 amino acids. The germline CDR1 and CDR2 sequences are SGHRS and YFSETQ. The CDR3 reads CASSLSQGLEGEQYF. The CDR3 nucleotides are TGCGCCAGCAGCTTGAGCCAGGGACTAGAGGGCGAGCAGTACTTC.

The chain joins TRBV27 to TRBJ2-3, with TRBD2 identical over 8 bases. CDR3 size: 18 residues. Germline-derived CDR1 and CDR2 are MNHEY and SMNVEV (reference sequence). The V gene end was trimmed by 1 base and the J gene end by 3 bases; junction bases not matched to a gene: 12. This chain's CDR3 is CASSLYWGSGSGTDTQYF. The CDR3 DNA is TGTGCCAGCAGTTTATATTGGGGAAGCGGGAGTGGAACAGATACGCAGTATTTT.

This sequence joins TRBV29-1 and TRBJ1-1; TRBD1 is a possible D gene (5 bases). This CDR3 is 12 amino acids long. Deletions cut 5 bases from V and 4 bases from J, with 11 bases between. Germline-derived CDR1 and CDR2 are SQVTM and ANQGSEA. As DNA, the CDR3 is TGCAGCGTTCCAGGGAGCAGCACTGAAGCTTTCTTT. Translation: CSVPGSSTEAFF.

As for this clone: The final CDR3 position lacks the conserved phenylalanine or tryptophan, pointing to a likely read error. The chain uses TRBV10-3 and TRBJ2-7; weak D call: TRBD1 (6 bases). CDR3 length: 14 amino acids. The ends were cut back, 10 bases at V and 2 bases at J, with 18 bases in the middle. From germline, CDR1 is ENHRY and CDR2 SYGVKD. The CDR3 here is CASTLDSLTYEQYL. The DNA for the CDR3 is TGTGCCAGCACCTTGGACAGCCTCACCTACGAGCAGTACCTC.

This sequence joins TRBV6-5 and TRBJ1-4, with a weak D call TRBD1 (5 bases). The CDR3 is 15 amino acids. Trimming cost V 6 bases and J 5 bases, with 16 bases left between them. CDR1 and CDR2 from the germline V gene are MNHEY and SVGAGI. The CDR3 region is CASSGTRALNEKLFF. For the CDR3, the DNA is TGTGCCAGCAGCGGAACCAGGGCCCTAAATGAAAAACTGTTTTTT.

V gene TRBV5-1 combines with J gene TRBJ1-1; D remains unclear. The V gene's germline CDR1 is SGHRS and CDR2 YFSETQ. The CDR3 totals 13 residues. V was clipped by 0 bases and J by 3 bases, with 6 bases between them. CDR3 in DNA: TGCGCCAGCAGCTTGGTCCTGGACACTGAAGCTTTCTTT. As protein: CASSLVLDTEAFF.

The CDR3 loop is CASSLAQGAGANVLTF. For the CDR3, the DNA is TGTGCCAGCAGTTTAGCGCAGGGCGCTGGGGCCAACGTCCTGACTTTC. The chain couples TRBV27 to TRBJ2-6, with D possibly TRBD1 on 5 matching bases. CDR3 length: 16 amino acids. From germline, CDR1 is MNHEY and CDR2 SMNVEV (reference sequence). Trimming took off 2 bases at V and 2 bases at J, with 10 bases between the two ends.

The rearrangement joins TRBV7-9 to TRBJ2-1; maybe TRBD2 (5 bases). CDR1 and CDR2 (germline): SEHNR, FQNEAQ (reference sequence). Trimming took off 5 bases at V and 8 bases at J, with 19 bases between the two ends. The CDR3 sequence is 15 residues long. As DNA, the CDR3 is TGTGCCAGCAGCGGGATGGGAGTTGGGTCTTATGAGCAGTTCTTC. Translating gives CASSGMGVGSYEQFF.

The gene calls are TRBV5-5 and TRBJ2-1; possibly TRBD2 for D (6 bases). This CDR3 has 13 residues. V lost 1 base to trimming and J lost 7 bases, with 9 bases between them. CDR1 and CDR2 (germline): SGHKS, YYEKEE (reference sequence). CDR3 protein: CASSLPTRNEQFF. The CDR3 DNA reads as TGTGCCAGCAGCTTGCCGACTAGGAATGAGCAGTTCTTC.

The chain links TRBV9 to TRBJ2-6; 9 bases agree with TRBD1. CDR3 length: 16 amino acids. V lost 5 bases to trimming and J lost 1 base; unmatched junction nucleotides: 4. Germline V gene sequence: CDR1 SGDLS, CDR2 YYNGEE. The CDR3 DNA is TGTGCCAGCAGAGCCGGGACAGGGTCTGGGGCCAACGTCCTGACTTTC. Translation gives CASRAGTGSGANVLTF. Full variable domain (remainder filled in from reference TRBV9 and TRBJ2-6): DSGVTQTPKHLITATGQRVTLRCSPRSGDLSVYWYQQSLDQGLQFLIQYYNGEERAKGNILERFSAQQFPDLHSELNLSSLELGDSALYFCASRAGTGSGANVLTFGAGSRLTVL.

The gene calls are TRBV4-1 and TRBJ2-7; D might be TRBD2 (6 bases). The germline V gene encodes CDR1 MGHRA and CDR2 YSYEKL. Between the trimmed V and J ends, which lost 0 bases and 0 bases, there was a span of 12 bases. CDR3 size: 16 residues. The CDR3 DNA reads TGCGCCAGCAGCCAAGATGAGGGACTTAACTCCTACGAGCAGTACTTC. Translation gives CASSQDEGLNSYEQYF.

The rearrangement joins TRBV19 to TRBJ2-2; 7 bases are a match to TRBD1. Germline values: CDR1 LNHDA, CDR2 SQIVND (reference sequence). CDR3 size: 17 residues. J lost 1 base, V lost 3 bases, and 8 bases had no gene match. The CDR3 loop is CASSISADRVNTGELFF. In DNA, the CDR3 is TGTGCCAGTAGTATTAGTGCTGACAGGGTGAACACCGGGGAGCTGTTTTTT.

The rearrangement uses TRBV19 and TRBJ1-1, with D maybe TRBD1 (6 bases). Germline V lookup: CDR1 LNHDA, CDR2 SQIVND (reference sequence). Trimming cost V 1 base and J 1 base, with 10 bases left between them. This CDR3 has 15 amino acids. The CDR3 DNA sequence: TGTGCCAGTAGTATAGGTCCAGGGGCGAACACTGAAGCTTTCTTT. Protein product: CASSIGPGANTEAFF.

The chain has TRBV30 and TRBJ2-1; no reliable D call. Germline CDR1 reads GTSNPN; CDR2 reads SVGIG (reference sequence). V lost 2 bases and J 0 bases, leaving 11 bases between the germline ends. This CDR3 comprises 15 residues. For the CDR3, the DNA is TGTGCCTGGAGTCTTACGGCGAGCTCCTACAATGAGCAGTTCTTC. Protein product: CAWSLTASSYNEQFF.

The genes are TRBV13 and TRBJ2-5; D unresolved. V gave up 0 bases and J gave up 4 bases, with 6 bases separating them. The CDR3 covers 13 residues. Germline V lookup: CDR1 PRHDT, CDR2 FYEKMQ (reference sequence). The CDR3 here is CASSLGLGETQYF. The CDR3 DNA sequence: TGTGCCAGCAGCTTAGGCCTCGGAGAGACCCAGTACTTC.

The V and J genes are TRBV30 and TRBJ1-4; no clear D gene. Germline V CDR1 and CDR2: GTSNPN, SVGIG (reference sequence). The CDR3 length is 12 residues. The CDR3 region has the DNA TGTGCGACGACGGGTGTGGGTGAAAAACTGTTTTTT. Translation gives CATTGVGEKLFF.

J is TRBJ2-1 and V is TRBV5-4; D is unresolved. In germline, CDR1 is SGHNT, CDR2 YYREEE (reference sequence). This CDR3 is built from 13 residues. With 0 bases removed from V and 3 bases from J, the gap between germline ends came to 4 bases. For the CDR3, the DNA is TGTGCCAGCAGCTTGGGGAACTACAATGAGCAGTTCTTC. Translating it yields CASSLGNYNEQFF. Variable domain in full (rest from reference TRBV5-4 and TRBJ2-1): ETGVTQSPTHLIKTRGQQVTLRCSSQSGHNTVSWYQQALGQGPQFIFQYYREEENGRGNFPPRFSGLQFPNYSSELNVNALELDDSALYLCASSLGNYNEQFFGPGTRLTVL.